One and the same sample provided the 2 T cell receptor beta chains below, sequenced in a study of Ad26.COV2.S vaccination and SARS-CoV-2 variants. Treatment here: about 20 received Ad26.COV2.S at low or high dose, single or two shots; about 5 received placebo; per-sample allocation not given. Sampling was performed 63 days after the first vaccine or placebo injection. TCRdb's copy holds only in-frame clones and misses some; the assay was immunoSEQ multiplex PCR. The profile shows around 500,000 clones, around 89% of them singletons. Sequences were derived from peripheral blood, sampled in a trial of Ad26.COV2.S vaccine versus placebo. These receptors all stem from a person between 18 and 59 years old who received the Ad26.COV2.S COVID-19 vaccine or a placebo.

The chain couples TRBV19 to TRBJ1-3; D gene ambiguous. The V end lost 4 bases, the J end lost 3 bases, and 7 bases lay between the germline ends. There are 13 residues in the CDR3. In germline, CDR1 is LNHDA, CDR2 SQIVND (reference sequence). In DNA form, the CDR3 reads TGTGCCAGTAGTAGGGGTGGTGGAAACACCATATATTTT. This gives the protein CASSRGGGNTIYF.

This clone was seen a handful of times. The V call is TRBV6-5, the J call TRBJ2-1, with a possible D match to TRBD2 (6 bases). V lost 6 bases, J lost 3 bases, and 15 bases lay in between. Germline lookup yields CDR1 MNHEY and CDR2 SVGAGI. This CDR3 region has 15 residues. CDR3 in DNA: TGTGCCAGCAGCCCAGCTAGCGCCAACTACAATGAGCAGTTCTTC. Its protein is CASSPASANYNEQFF.